Here is one T cell receptor (beta chain) with its context. Its antigen is currently unknown. Germline CDR1 SNHLY, CDR2 FYNNEI. The junction had 9 bases not matched to a gene; V was cut back by 6 bases and J by 6 bases. This CDR3 spans 15 amino acids. PCR was performed using 60 Vbeta and 13 Jbeta primers. Sequenced by immunoSEQ multiplex PCR; TCRdb stores in-frame clones only, minus some. The sample holds some 150,000 clones; about 87% are singletons and the top ten take under 6.5%. This specimen comes from a study of cytomegalovirus exposure and HLA in healthy donors. Across the study: Among 398 genotyped donors, around 82% fell in the Caucasian-associated ancestry cluster.

General study results and limits: Presence/absence analyses rested on an assumption that sequencing depth was roughly uniform across donors.

The chain couples TRBV2 to TRBJ2-1, with 9 bases matching TRBD2. Sequenced sample: PBMCs. The sequence was obtained from a woman under 40 in good health and CMV-seronegative. The CDR3 coding sequence is TGTGCCAGCAGGCCCGGGACTAGCAAGATCAATGAGCAGTTCTTC. The encoded protein is CASRPGTSKINEQFF.